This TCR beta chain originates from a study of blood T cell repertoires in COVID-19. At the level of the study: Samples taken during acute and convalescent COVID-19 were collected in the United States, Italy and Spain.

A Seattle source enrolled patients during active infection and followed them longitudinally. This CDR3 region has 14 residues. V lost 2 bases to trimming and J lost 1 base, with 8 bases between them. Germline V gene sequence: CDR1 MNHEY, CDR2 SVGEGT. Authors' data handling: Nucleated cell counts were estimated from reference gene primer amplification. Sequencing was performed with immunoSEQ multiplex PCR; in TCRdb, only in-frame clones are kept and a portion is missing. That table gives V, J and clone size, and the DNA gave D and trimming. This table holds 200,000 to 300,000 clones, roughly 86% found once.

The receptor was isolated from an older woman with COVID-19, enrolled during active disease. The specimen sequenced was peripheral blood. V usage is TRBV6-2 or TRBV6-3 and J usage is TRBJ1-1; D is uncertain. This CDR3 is CASSYRHGNTEAFF. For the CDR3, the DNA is TGTGCCAGCAGTTACCGTCACGGGAACACTGAAGCTTTCTTT.